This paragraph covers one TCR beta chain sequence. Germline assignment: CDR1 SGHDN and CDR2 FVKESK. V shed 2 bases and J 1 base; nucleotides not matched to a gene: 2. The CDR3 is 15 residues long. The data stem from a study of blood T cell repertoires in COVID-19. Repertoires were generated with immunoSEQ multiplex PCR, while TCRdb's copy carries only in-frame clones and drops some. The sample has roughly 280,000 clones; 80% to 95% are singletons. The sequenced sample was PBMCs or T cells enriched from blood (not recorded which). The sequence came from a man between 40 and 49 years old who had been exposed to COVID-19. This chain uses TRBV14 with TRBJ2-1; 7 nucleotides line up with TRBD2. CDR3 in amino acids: CASSQLGGSYNEQFF. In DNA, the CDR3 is TGTGCCAGCAGCCAATTGGGGGGGTCCTACAATGAGCAGTTCTTC.